This TCR beta chain was sequenced in a study of blood T cell repertoires in COVID-19. In the authors' methods: Estimation of nucleated cell counts relied on the amplification of reference gene primers. Repertoires were generated with immunoSEQ multiplex PCR, while TCRdb's copy carries only in-frame clones and drops some. V and J calls and clone size are as listed in that table; D and trimming were resolved from the DNA. The sample carries fewer than 250,000 clones, roughly 85% recorded once. The trim removed 4 bases at V and 6 bases at J, leaving 11 bases unmatched. Germline V CDR1 and CDR2: MNHNS, SASEGT. The CDR3 consists of 16 residues. Participants' own reports of clinical history determined their cohort assignment. Donors in Cohort 3 who had recovered were those with two negative PCRs, healthcare professional clearance, or resolution of their symptoms.

The sequenced sample was PBMCs or T cells enriched from blood (not recorded which). The clonotype originates from a man between 25 and 39 years old who had recovered from COVID-19. This chain links TRBV6-1 with TRBJ2-3; 9 bases match TRBD1. The CDR3 loop reads CASSGMGQGAPDTQYF. DNA of the CDR3: TGTGCCAGCAGTGGCATGGGACAGGGAGCCCCCGATACGCAGTATTTT.